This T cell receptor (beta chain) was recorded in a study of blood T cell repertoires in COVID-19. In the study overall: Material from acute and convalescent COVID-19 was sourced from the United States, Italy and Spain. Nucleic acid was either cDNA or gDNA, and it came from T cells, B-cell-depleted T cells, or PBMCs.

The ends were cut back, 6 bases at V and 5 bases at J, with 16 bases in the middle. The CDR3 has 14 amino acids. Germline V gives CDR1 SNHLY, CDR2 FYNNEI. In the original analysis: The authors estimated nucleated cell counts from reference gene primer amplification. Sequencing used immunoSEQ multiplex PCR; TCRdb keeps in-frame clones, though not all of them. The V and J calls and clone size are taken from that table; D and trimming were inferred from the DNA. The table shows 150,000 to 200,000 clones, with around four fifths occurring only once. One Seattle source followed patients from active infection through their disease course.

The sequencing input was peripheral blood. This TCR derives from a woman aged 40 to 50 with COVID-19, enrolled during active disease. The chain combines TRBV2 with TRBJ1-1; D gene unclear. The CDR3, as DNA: TGTGCCAGCAGATACGAGAGGCAGTCGACTGAAGCTTTCTTT. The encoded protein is CASRYERQSTEAFF.